A single T cell receptor beta chain is shown here with its context. The data stem from a study of blood T cell repertoires in COVID-19. In the study overall: Acute-phase and convalescent COVID-19 samples originated in the United States, Italy and Spain.

Authors' methods: From reference gene primer amplification, estimates of nucleated cell counts were derived. Sequencing used immunoSEQ multiplex PCR; TCRdb keeps in-frame clones, though not all of them. The D gene and trimming were derived from the DNA, and the V and J assignments and clone size from that table. Of approximately 190,000 clones in the sample, 80% are singletons; the top ten hold roughly 6.4%. The V segment lost 4 bases and the J segment 1 base; nucleotides outside the gene matches: 4. This CDR3 spans 15 amino acids. In germline, CDR1 is SGHNT, CDR2 YYREEE (reference sequence). Sequencing was performed on peripheral blood. The genes are TRBV5-4 and TRBJ1-2, with 10 bases that match TRBD1. The receptor was derived from a man between 60 and 75 years old with acute or convalescent COVID-19. In DNA, the CDR3 is TGTGCCAGCAGCGGGGACAGGGGTTTTAACTATGGCTACACCTTC. It yields the protein CASSGDRGFNYGYTF.